The present entry profiles one T cell receptor (beta chain) with its context. Previously, flow cytometry had revealed CD8+CD57+ cell expansion in the patients chosen for sequencing. The data are from a study of CD8+CD57+ T cells in acquired aplastic anemia. The use of genomic DNA as template underpinned the TCR beta VDJ and CDR3 profiling. Each CDR3 protein gets one entry after TCRdb re-called the reads with MiXCR. Of 150,000 to 200,000 distinct CDR3 sequences in the sample, under 55% were seen once. CDR1 and CDR2 from the germline V gene are DFQATT and SNEGSKA (reference sequence). This CDR3 is 14 amino acids long. Trimming cost V 2 bases and J 2 bases, with 13 bases left between them.

The receptor was derived from a human donor with aplastic anemia. The chain carries TRBV20-1 and TRBJ2-7; D is unclear. The sample comprised sorted CD4+, CD8+, or CD8+CD57+ T cells (not recorded which) from PBMCs. Here the CDR3 DNA reads TGCAGTGCTAGACTTGGTGGCGGAGCCTACGAGCAGTACTTC. Its translation: CSARLGGGAYEQYF.